The clone carrying this TCR beta chain was counted ten times or more. What it binds is unknown. This entry comes from a study of CD8+CD57+ T cells in acquired aplastic anemia. Turning to the study itself: DNA per sorted CD4+ or CD8+ sample ranged about 0.19 to 30 ug, averaging about 2.9 ug. Average CD4+ read depth in healthy donors was 11 million or so reads. General study results and limits: Researchers reported that CD8+ Simpson's diversity was not significantly different in patients versus controls. Patients shared twenty-nine CD8+ CDR3 sequences with controls.

Genomic DNA, serving as template, underwent TCR beta VDJ and CDR3 profiling. TCRdb re-called the reads through MiXCR, storing one row per CDR3 protein. The sample yields 150,000 to 200,000 distinct CDR3 sequences, 35% to 50% seen once. The V gene's germline CDR1 is SGHTA and CDR2 FQGNSA. Trimming took off 7 bases at V and 3 bases at J, with 13 bases between the two ends. The CDR3 consists of 13 residues. The TCR sequence derives from a human donor in good health. The gene calls are TRBV7-2 and TRBJ2-7, with D possibly being TRBD1 (6 bases). Sequences were obtained from sorted CD4+, CD8+, or CD8+CD57+ T cells (not recorded which) from PBMCs. The CDR3 loop is CASNLLTGYEQYF. The CDR3 DNA is TGTGCCAGCAACCTACTGACAGGCTACGAGCAGTACTTC.